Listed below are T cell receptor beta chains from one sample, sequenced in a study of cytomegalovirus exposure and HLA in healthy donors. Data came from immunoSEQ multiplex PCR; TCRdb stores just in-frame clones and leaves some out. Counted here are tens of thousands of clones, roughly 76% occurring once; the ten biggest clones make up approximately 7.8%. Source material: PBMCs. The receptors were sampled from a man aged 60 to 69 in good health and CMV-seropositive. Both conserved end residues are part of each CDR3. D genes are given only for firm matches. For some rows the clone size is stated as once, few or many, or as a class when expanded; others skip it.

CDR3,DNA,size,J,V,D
CASSYARETQYF,TGTGCCAGCAGTTATGCCCGGGAGACCCAGTACTTC,NA,TRBJ2-5,TRBV6-5,NA
CASSQPGLAAYNEQFF,TGTGCCAGCAGCCAACCGGGACTAGCGGCTTACAATGAGCAGTTCTTC,few,TRBJ2-1,TRBV7-9,TRBD2
CASSLAGAVTGELFF,TGTGCCAGCAGTCTTGCGGGGGCCGTCACCGGGGAGCTGTTTTTT,NA,TRBJ2-2,TRBV7-2,NA
CATGTSGIGSTDTQYF,TGTGCCACCGGGACTAGCGGTATAGGGAGCACAGATACGCAGTATTTT,NA,TRBJ2-3,TRBV19,TRBD2
CASSPTGRSSGNTIYF,TGTGCCAGTAGCCCAACAGGTCGGAGCTCTGGAAACACCATATATTTT,few,TRBJ1-3,TRBV19,NA
CASSRGEAGYNEQFF,TGTGCCAGCAGCCGGGGGGAAGCAGGGTACAATGAGCAGTTCTTC,NA,TRBJ2-1,TRBV6-1,TRBD2
CASSESRTGEKNTIYF,TGCGCCAGCAGTGAGTCCCGGACAGGGGAAAAAAACACCATATATTTT,NA,TRBJ1-3,TRBV10-2,TRBD1
CASSQDVFGQGALDTQYF,TGCGCCAGCAGCCAAGACGTATTCGGACAGGGGGCTCTAGATACGCAGTATTTT,NA,TRBJ2-3,TRBV4-1,TRBD1
CASSRDRETETQYF,TGTGCCAGCAGCCGGGACAGGGAAACGGAGACCCAGTACTTC,NA,TRBJ2-5,TRBV4-2,TRBD1
CASSSDSIYEQYF,TGCGCCAGCAGCTCGGACAGCATCTACGAGCAGTACTTC,NA,TRBJ2-7,TRBV4-1,NA
CAISGQGDTGELFF,TGTGCCATCAGTGGACAGGGGGACACCGGGGAGCTGTTTTTT,NA,TRBJ2-2,TRBV10-3,TRBD1
CASTRGTGELFF,TGCGCCAGCACTCGGGGGACCGGGGAGCTGTTTTTT,NA,TRBJ2-2,TRBV5-1,NA
CASSQGTAYSNQPQHF,TGCGCCAGCAGCCAAGGAACAGCTTATAGCAATCAGCCCCAGCATTTT,NA,TRBJ1-5,TRBV4-1,NA
CASRTGNNEQFF,TGCGCCAGCAGGACAGGGAACAATGAGCAGTTCTTC,NA,TRBJ2-1,TRBV5-1,TRBD1
CASSPPHSRMDTEAFF,TGTGCCAGCTCACCACCTCACTCTCGCATGGACACTGAAGCTTTCTTT,NA,TRBJ1-1,TRBV18,NA